This T cell receptor (beta chain) emerged from a study of shared clonotypes between healthy human individuals (dated by TCRdb to 2020 to 2021). Some background on the complete study: The cohort included three men and a couple of women between 18 and 49 years of age. For each donor, CD4 naive and CD4 memory were each given three plates, CD8 naive was given two plates, and CD8 memory was given one plate. To estimate repertoire size and how much clonotypes are shared between individuals, the study performed deep sequencing of blood TCR repertoires from five healthy adults. To increase sequencing depth and limit assay-specific biases, TCR repertoire library preparation and sequencing were carried out by different laboratories using diverse techniques. Leukapheresis yielded between about 0.8 and 8.9 billion PBMCs per donor.

The CDR3 goes from the cysteine to the phenylalanine over 13 residues. CDR3 DNA is the only sequence kept; it has 39 bases, read in frame from the first base. For CDR1 and CDR2, the germline V gene lists SGHTA and FQGNSA. V is pared back by 4 bases and J by 2 bases, with 6 bases lying between the germline termini. A word on this clone: No antigen is known for it. No base qualities exist here, and no much larger clone lies one base off it. Other DNA sequences from this sample encode an identical CDR3 as well.

The donors were healthy, HIV-negative adults with no recently reported acute infections or vaccinations. Only Caucasian adults living in Nashville, Tennessee, USA were represented among the donors. CD4+ T cells were enriched by magnetic negative selection; naive cells were then positively selected on CD45RA, and the negative fraction formed the memory subset. Blood was obtained by leukapheresis, after which PBMCs were separated by Ficoll-Histopaque density gradient centrifugation and cryopreserved in liquid nitrogen vapor phase. Analytical flow cytometry was used to check the purity and quantity of each magnetically sorted T cell population. Genomic DNA was isolated from each sorted fraction and quantified by UV absorbance on a Nanodrop 2000c. Using the deep immunoSEQ assay, TCR CDR3 regions were amplified from genomic DNA by multiplex PCR. Extracted genomic DNA from each cell subset was spread evenly across all wells of several immunoSEQ 96-well plates, with each plate serving as a replicate. For sorted subsets, around 200 ng genomic DNA, equal to 30,000 to 35,000 T cell genomes, was loaded into each replicate PCR. Purified libraries were measured with a Qubit 3.0 fluorometer, size-checked on a Bioanalyzer 2100, and measured again with the KAPA Library Quantification kit. Each immunoSEQ 96-well plate was sequenced on its own single-read 150-cycle Illumina NextSeq 550 flow cell. On the authors' methods: Because the immunoSEQ output included only junctional sequences and no quality scores, the filtering could not be the same as the filtering used for full-length reads. Sequences were annotated with PyIR, a Python wrapper for IgBLAST v1.9, using IMGT germline references to assign V/J genes and CDR3. Reads with weak V/J assignments (E-value above 1e-6), missing CDR3, stop codons, out-of-frame junctions, or ambiguous translated residues were removed. V3J clonotypes were defined as sequences sharing an identical inferred V gene, J gene, and CDR3 amino acid sequence. Percentage overlap between repertoires was computed as shared unique clonotypes divided by the size of the smaller repertoire. Three approaches were used to assess repertoire richness: RTK rarefaction, the Chao1 estimator, and Recon v2.1 estimates of unobserved clonotypes. For all TCRbeta clonotypes obtained by the gDNA method from a few donors, generation probabilities were computed with OLGA. In its TCRdb copy, this immuneACCESS table keeps in-frame sequences only and misses some clones. Where compared with another copy, unresolved V genes explain less than half of these, and the others have no known cause. That table gives V, J and clone size, and the DNA gave D and trimming. Here the sample has roughly 2.2 million clones; approximately 93% occur a single time. The biggest ten clones account for 0.39% of the sample.

Overall study results and their limits: The genetic and exposure-history diversity represented was limited by the small number of donors. Larger estimated clonotype richness was generally found for naive subsets than for memory subsets. Rarefaction of sorted-subset datasets indicated incomplete sequencing despite the large sequencing depth. Based on pairwise subsampling, the degree of clonotype sharing among donors was expected to be affected by sequencing depth. Higher generation probabilities were observed for clonotypes shared by all four sorted-subset donors than for non-shared clonotypes. About 5% of naive CD4, around 3.5% of naive CD8, roughly 2.4% of memory CD4, and about 0.4% of memory CD8 clonotypes were shared across several donors. Sampling was limited to blood, and TCR repertoires in tissue likely differ from TCR repertoires in blood.

This receptor was taken from a man between 18 and 35 years old in good health. Some clones in this sample may be carry-over from other donors' samples. Recombination linked TRBV7-2 to TRBJ1-5; the D gene cannot be resolved reliably. Sequencing was done on a sample of naive CD4+ T cells from PBMCs. This sample's cell subset or site label indicates: CD45RA+ positively selected. In nucleotides, the sequence is TGTGCCAGCAGCTCCAGACGCAATCAGCCCCAGCATTTT. This sequence encodes CASSSRRNQPQHF. Reference TRBV7-2 and TRBJ1-5 genes cover what lies past the CDR3, so the full variable domain is GAGVSQSPSNKVTEKGKDVELRCDPISGHTALYWYRQSLGQGLEFLIYFQGNSAPDKSGLPSDRFSAERTGGSVSTLTIQRTQQEDSAVYLCASSSRRNQPQHFGDGTRLSIL.